Listed below are T cell receptor beta chains from one sample, sequenced in a study of control samples from healthy donors and cancer patients. TCRdb's copy holds only in-frame clones and misses some; the assay was immunoSEQ multiplex PCR. This sample carries thousands of clones, about 91% of them seen once, and the ten largest clones take just under 20%. Sequencing was carried out using PBMCs. The receptors derive from a man aged 60 to 75 with colorectal cancer. The CDR3 runs from the conserved cysteine through the conserved F or W. The D gene is left open where the match is weak. Clone size is stated in some rows and not others, as once, few, many or a class when expanded.

j_gene	d_gene	v_gene	len	abundance	CDR3nt	CDR3aa
TRBJ1-1	TRBD1	TRBV6-2/TRBV6-3	16	.	TGTGCCAGCAGCCGAGTAGGGGGCGGATTGAACACTGAAGCTTTCTTT	CASSRVGGGLNTEAFF
TRBJ2-5	.	TRBV5-1	13	.	TGCGCCAGCTGTTTATTCACGGGAGAGACCCAGTACTTC	CASCLFTGETQYF
TRBJ2-5	TRBD1	TRBV25-1	16	once	TGTGCCAGCAGTGCCCGACAGGGAGCGGTCGAAGAGACCCAGTACTTC	CASSARQGAVEETQYF
TRBJ1-4	TRBD1	TRBV5-1	15	.	TGCGCCAGCAGCGAAAAAGGGGACAGCCATGAAAAACTGTTTTTT	CASSEKGDSHEKLFF
TRBJ1-2	.	TRBV7-9	15	.	TGTGCCAGCAGCTCGGACATATTAGCTAACTATGGCTACACCTTC	CASSSDILANYGYTF
TRBJ2-5	.	TRBV9	15	.	TGTGCCAGCAGCCTCGGGACCGCGTACCAAGAGACCCAGTACTTC	CASSLGTAYQETQYF
TRBJ1-2	.	TRBV21-1	15	.	TGTGCCAGCAGCAAAGGGATCTCGGGCTGCTATGGCTACACCTTC	CASSKGISGCYGYTF
TRBJ1-1	.	TRBV4-1	13	.	TGCGCCAGCAAAACTACAGGGAACACTGAAGCTTTCTTT	CASKTTGNTEAFF
TRBJ1-5	.	TRBV6-6	17	once	TGTGCCAGCAGTCACGCGGGGCAGGGGACGAGCAATCAGCCCCAGCATTTT	CASSHAGQGTSNQPQHF
TRBJ1-2	.	TRBV28	14	.	TGTGCCAGCAGTTTATTGGGTTCAAACTATGGCTACACCTTC	CASSLLGSNYGYTF
TRBJ1-6	TRBD1	TRBV2	14	.	TGTGCCAGCAGTGTGGACAGGGTCAATTCACCCCTCCACTTT	CASSVDRVNSPLHF
TRBJ2-7	.	TRBV7-8	16	.	TGTGCCAGCAGCCCCTACAAGGCAGCCCAAGTGGCCGAGCAGTACTTC	CASSPYKAAQVAEQYF